Below are 29 T cell receptor beta chains sequenced from a single sample in a study of blood T cell repertoires in COVID-19. Libraries were prepared by immunoSEQ multiplex PCR; TCRdb keeps only in-frame clonotypes and omits some of them. The repertoire includes roughly 330,000 clones, around 90% of them detected once, and approximately 5% sits in the top ten. The sequencing input was PBMCs or T cells enriched from blood (not recorded which). The receptors were sampled from a woman in her 30s who had recovered from COVID-19.

V gene TRBV19 combines with J gene TRBJ2-7; 9 bases align to TRBD1. CDR1 is LNHDA and CDR2 is SQIVND in the germline V gene (reference sequence). The ends lost 3 bases at V and 6 bases at J; junction bases unmatched: 12. The CDR3 length is 16 residues. CDR3 in amino acids: CASSIYAGTGQTEQYF. CDR3 sequence (DNA): TGTGCCAGTAGTATCTACGCGGGGACAGGGCAGACCGAGCAGTACTTC.

The chain recombines TRBV7-9 with TRBJ1-4; 9 bases line up with TRBD1. Germline assignment: CDR1 SEHNR and CDR2 FQNEAQ (reference sequence). The CDR3 contains 14 residues. J gave up 8 bases and V 5 bases, and 6 bases lay outside the gene matches. CDR3: CASSPGTGWEKLFF. CDR3 DNA: TGTGCCAGCAGCCCCGGGACAGGGTGGGAAAAACTGTTTTTT.

Remarks on this clone: An end of the junction differs from the germline gene, which may be a read error. This sequence joins TRBV7-7 and TRBJ1-1; 8 nucleotides match TRBD1. The length of the CDR3 is 15 residues. CDR1 is SSHAT and CDR2 is FNYEAQ in the germline V gene (reference sequence). CDR3 protein: CASSPQTGVITEAFF. The CDR3 bases are TGTGCTAGCAGCCCACAGACAGGGGTGATCACTGAAGCTTTCTTT.

The chain uses TRBV6-5 and TRBJ1-1; D gene ambiguous. CDR1 MNHEY and CDR2 SVGAGI come from the germline V gene. This CDR3 is 13 amino acids long. The V end lost 4 bases, the J end lost 2 bases, and 8 bases lay between the germline ends. The CDR3 DNA follows: TGTGCCAGCAGTTGGGCGGGTAACACTGAAGCTTTCTTT. Protein sequence: CASSWAGNTEAFF.

V is TRBV30 and J is TRBJ1-3, with D tentatively TRBD1 (5 bases). This CDR3 spans 14 amino acids. Trimming shortened V by 1 base and J by 0 bases, and 7 bases separated the two germline ends. From germline, CDR1 is GTSNPN and CDR2 SVGIG (reference sequence). DNA for the CDR3: TGTGCCTGGAGTGATGACAGCTCTGGAAACACCATATATTTT. This sequence encodes CAWSDDSSGNTIYF.

This rearrangement joins TRBV15 to TRBJ1-3; D gene ambiguous. Per the germline V gene, CDR1 is LNHNV and CDR2 is YYDKDF (reference sequence). V gave up 0 bases and J gave up 0 bases, with 6 bases separating them. The CDR3 is 15 residues long. CDR3 residues: CATSRDHPSGNTIYF. Here the CDR3 DNA reads TGTGCCACCAGCAGAGATCATCCCTCTGGAAACACCATATATTTT.

V and J are TRBV5-4 and TRBJ2-5; the match to TRBD1 covers 10 bases. Germline V gene data show CDR1 as SGHNT and CDR2 as YYREEE (reference sequence). The junction had 9 bases not matched to a gene; V was cut back by 4 bases and J by 9 bases. The length of the CDR3 is 14 residues. The CDR3 loop reads CASSARQGAPAQYF. DNA for the CDR3: TGTGCCAGCAGCGCTAGACAGGGGGCTCCGGCCCAGTACTTC.

V and J are TRBV11-2 and TRBJ1-4, with D maybe TRBD1 (5 bases). The CDR3 spans 15 residues. Germline V lookup: CDR1 SGHAT, CDR2 FQNNGV. The V end was cut by 5 bases, the J end by 7 bases, with 17 bases between. The CDR3 DNA sequence: TGTGCCAGCAGCCCGCCCGGGGGAGGACTTGAAAAACTGTTTTTT. It yields the protein CASSPPGGGLEKLFF.

The chain is built from TRBV2 and TRBJ2-5; D gene uncertain. The CDR3 has 11 residues. Trimming pared 5 bases from V and 5 bases from J, leaving 6 bases between. CDR1 and CDR2 from the germline V gene are SNHLY and FYNNEI. The CDR3 here is CASSRLETQYF. DNA of the CDR3: TGTGCCAGCAGTCGACTGGAGACCCAGTACTTC. The full variable domain, completed using reference TRBV2 and TRBJ2-5, is EPEVTQTPSHQVTQMGQEVILRCVPISNHLYFYWYRQILGQKVEFLVSFYNNEISEKSEIFDDQFSVERPDGSNFTLKIRSTKLEDSAMYFCASSRLETQYFGPGTRLLVL.

The gene calls are TRBV29-1 and TRBJ1-2; TRBD1 agrees at 7 bases. V lost 2 bases and J lost 8; bases outside the gene matches: 11. Germline assignment: CDR1 SQVTM and CDR2 ANQGSEA. The CDR3 length is 14 residues. The CDR3 DNA follows: TGCAGCGTTGAACTTCTAGGGGGCGCAGAAGGCTACACCTTC. It encodes CSVELLGGAEGYTF.

The V and J genes are TRBV7-9 and TRBJ1-2; a possible D gene is TRBD1 (5 bases). The CDR3 loop spans 12 amino acids. Germline V CDR1 and CDR2: SEHNR, FQNEAQ (reference sequence). Trimming took off 2 bases at V and 8 bases at J, with 9 bases between the two ends. As DNA, the CDR3 is TGTGCCAGCAGCTTAAAGGGGTTCGGCTACACCTTC. Translation: CASSLKGFGYTF. Drawing the rest from reference TRBV7-9 and TRBJ1-2, the complete variable domain is DTGVSQNPRHKITKRGQNVTFRCDPISEHNRLYWYRQTLGQGPEFLTYFQNEAQLEKSRLLSDRFSAERPKGSFSTLEIQRTEQGDSAMYLCASSLKGFGYTFGSGTRLTVV.

This clone was recorded a few times. This chain links TRBV2 with TRBJ1-5, with TRBD1 matching 7 bases. V shed 6 bases and J 0 bases; nucleotides not matched to a gene: 5. This CDR3 contains 15 residues. From germline, CDR1 is SNHLY and CDR2 FYNNEI. The CDR3, as DNA: TGTGCCAGCAGCGTGACAGGGAATAGCAATCAGCCCCAGCATTTT. Translated, it gives CASSVTGNSNQPQHF.

The chain is built from TRBV2 and TRBJ2-7, with D possibly TRBD2 on 5 matching bases. Germline CDR1 SNHLY, CDR2 FYNNEI. Trimming removed 6 bases at V and 1 base at J, with 7 bases between. The CDR3 has 12 amino acids. The CDR3 DNA follows: TGTGCCAGCAGGGACTGGTCCTACGAGCAGTACTTC. It is translated as CASRDWSYEQYF.

V and J are TRBV4-1 and TRBJ1-4; 11 nucleotides line up with TRBD1. The CDR3 extends over 15 amino acids. CDR1 is MGHRA and CDR2 is YSYEKL in the germline V gene. After removal of 0 bases from V and 10 bases from J, the junction contained 4 bases not matched to a gene. This CDR3 reads CASSQETGTGGKLFF. CDR3 in DNA: TGCGCCAGCAGCCAAGAAACCGGGACAGGGGGAAAACTGTTTTTT.

The chain uses TRBV5-1 and TRBJ1-1; 10 positions match TRBD1. The CDR3 has 15 residues. CDR1 is SGHRS and CDR2 is YFSETQ in the germline V gene. Losses at the gene ends were 0 bases for V and 8 bases for J; bases not matched to a gene: 7. CDR3 nucleotides: TGCGCCAGCAGCTTGGCTGACAGGGGGCGAGGGGAAGCTTTCTTT. This encodes CASSLADRGRGEAFF. The full variable domain, with the rest looked up from reference TRBV5-1 and TRBJ1-1, is KAGVTQTPRYLIKTRGQQVTLSCSPISGHRSVSWYQQTPGQGLQFLFEYFSETQRNKGNFPGRFSGRQFSNSRSEMNVSTLELGDSALYLCASSLADRGRGEAFFGQGTRLTVV.

CDR3 bases: TGTGCCTGGAGTGCGGGGACAGGGCTCCAAGAGACCCAGTACTTC. It specifies CAWSAGTGLQETQYF. The chain recombines TRBV30 with TRBJ2-5, with 9 nucleotides matching TRBD1. V gave up 1 base and J gave up 1 base; unmatched junction bases: 4. This CDR3 is 15 amino acids long. CDR1 is GTSNPN and CDR2 is SVGIG in the germline V gene (reference sequence).

V and J are TRBV30 and TRBJ1-6, with 9 nucleotides matching TRBD1. Per the germline V gene, CDR1 is GTSNPN and CDR2 is SVGIG (reference sequence). The V segment lost 5 bases and the J segment 9 bases; nucleotides outside the gene matches: 8. The CDR3 length is 14 residues. The CDR3 spells CAWGGQGLASPLHF. CDR3 DNA sequence: TGTGCCTGGGGGGGACAGGGCCTCGCTTCACCCCTCCACTTT.

The chain combines TRBV7-9 with TRBJ1-2, with 7 bases lining up with TRBD1. Germline assignment: CDR1 SEHNR and CDR2 FQNEAQ (reference sequence). This CDR3 has 14 amino acids. J gave up 8 bases and V 5 bases, and 11 bases lay outside the gene matches. CDR3 sequence reads: CASSVGQEGVGYTF. In DNA, the CDR3 is TGTGCCAGCAGCGTAGGACAGGAAGGGGTAGGCTACACCTTC.

The genes are TRBV10-2 and TRBJ2-1, with 9 nucleotides matching TRBD1. CDR3 size: 18 residues. V was clipped by 6 bases and J by 6 bases; unmatched bases: 18. Germline V gene lookup returns CDR1 WSHSY and CDR2 SAAADI. The CDR3 DNA reads as TGCGCCAGCAGCCTACGGGCGACAGGGGGTTACGGAGGCAATGAGCAGTTCTTC. Its protein is CASSLRATGGYGGNEQFF.

The rearrangement links TRBV27 to TRBJ2-4; D might be TRBD2 (5 bases). The V gene's germline CDR1 is MNHEY and CDR2 SMNVEV (reference sequence). CDR3 length: 15 residues. The V end lost 2 bases, the J end lost 0 bases, and 8 bases lay between the germline ends. DNA for the CDR3: TGTGCCAGCAGTTTAGAGGGCCTAGCCAAAAACATTCAGTACTTC. This encodes CASSLEGLAKNIQYF.

The CDR3 spells CASSPDTFSGNTIYF. The CDR3, as DNA: TGCGCCAGCAGCCCGGACACCTTCTCTGGAAACACCATATATTTT. The V and J genes are TRBV5-1 and TRBJ1-3, with D possibly matching TRBD1 (5 bases). Germline assignment: CDR1 SGHRS and CDR2 YFSETQ. The CDR3 is 15 amino acids. V lost 4 bases to trimming and J lost 0 bases, with 11 bases between them. The full variable domain, its missing parts supplied by reference TRBV5-1 and TRBJ1-3, is KAGVTQTPRYLIKTRGQQVTLSCSPISGHRSVSWYQQTPGQGLQFLFEYFSETQRNKGNFPGRFSGRQFSNSRSEMNVSTLELGDSALYLCASSPDTFSGNTIYFGEGSWLTVV.

The rearrangement links TRBV30 to TRBJ1-5; D remains ambiguous. The V end was cut by 0 bases, the J end by 0 bases, with 18 bases between. CDR1 and CDR2 from the germline V gene are GTSNPN and SVGIG (reference sequence). This CDR3 region has 18 residues. The CDR3 coding sequence is TGTGCCTGGAGTGTCGGGGATCGTGGTACTTATAGCAATCAGCCCCAGCATTTT. This translates into CAWSVGDRGTYSNQPQHF.

This rearrangement joins TRBV5-1 to TRBJ2-5; the match to TRBD1 covers 9 bases. Germline CDR1 reads SGHRS; CDR2 reads YFSETQ. Trimming took 1 base from V and 3 from J; bases not matched to a gene: 7. The CDR3 runs to 16 residues. The CDR3 spells CASSLSPRTGEETQYF. The DNA for the CDR3 is TGCGCCAGCAGCTTGTCACCTCGGACAGGGGAAGAGACCCAGTACTTC. Full variable domain (rest looked up from reference TRBV5-1 and TRBJ2-5): KAGVTQTPRYLIKTRGQQVTLSCSPISGHRSVSWYQQTPGQGLQFLFEYFSETQRNKGNFPGRFSGRQFSNSRSEMNVSTLELGDSALYLCASSLSPRTGEETQYFGPGTRLLVL.

The V call is TRBV6-1, the J call TRBJ1-1, with a tentative D call TRBD1 (6 bases). Germline V lookup: CDR1 MNHNS, CDR2 SASEGT. The CDR3 is 15 residues long. The ends were cut back, 0 bases at V and 4 bases at J, with 12 bases in the middle. The CDR3 loop is CASSEAQGYGTEAFF. CDR3 nucleotide sequence: TGTGCCAGCAGTGAAGCCCAGGGGTATGGCACTGAAGCTTTCTTT.

The V and J genes are TRBV30 and TRBJ1-1, with D perhaps matching TRBD1 (6 bases). The CDR3 sequence is 14 residues long. V gave up 0 bases and J gave up 7 bases, with 15 bases separating them. Looked up from germline, CDR1 is GTSNPN and CDR2 is SVGIG (reference sequence). CDR3 sequence (DNA): TGTGCCTGGAGTGTGTACCGGGACACCGGTGAAGCTTTCTTT. Protein product: CAWSVYRDTGEAFF.

A single count supports this clone. V and J are TRBV19 and TRBJ2-3, with TRBD2 matching over 12 bases. CDR3 length equals 14 residues. V lost 6 bases to trimming and J lost 10 bases; unmatched junction nucleotides: 8. Looked up from germline, CDR1 is LNHDA and CDR2 is SQIVND (reference sequence). DNA for the CDR3: TGTGCCAGTAGCTCTAGCGGGGGGGCCACGGCGCAGTATTTT. Protein product: CASSSSGGATAQYF. Looking up the rest from reference TRBV19 and TRBJ2-3 gives the full variable domain: DGGITQSPKYLFRKEGQNVTLSCEQNLNHDAMYWYRQDPGQGLRLIYYSQIVNDFQKGDIAEGYSVSREKKESFPLTVTSAQKNPTAFYLCASSSSGGATAQYFGPGTRLTVL.

This chain connects TRBV7-2 to TRBJ1-1; 10 bases fit TRBD1. This CDR3 has 14 amino acids. V lost 5 bases, J lost 4 bases, and 4 bases stayed unmatched. CDR1 is SGHTA and CDR2 is FQGNSA in the germline V gene. CDR3 protein: CASSTRTGGTEAFF. CDR3 nucleotide sequence: TGTGCCAGCAGCACCCGGACAGGGGGCACTGAAGCTTTCTTT.

The CDR3 protein is CASSLGGRGGTEAFF. The CDR3 DNA reads TGTGCCAGCAGCTTGGGGGGGCGAGGGGGCACTGAAGCTTTCTTT. The rearrangement joins TRBV5-4 to TRBJ1-1, with TRBD1 as a possible D gene (6 bases). The length of the CDR3 is 15 residues. V shed 0 bases and J shed 4 bases, with 13 bases lying between them. CDR1 and CDR2 from the germline V gene are SGHNT and YYREEE (reference sequence).

The chain recombines TRBV19 with TRBJ1-2, with a weak D call TRBD1 (6 bases). Germline CDR1 and CDR2: LNHDA and SQIVND (reference sequence). Trimming shortened V by 4 bases and J by 3 bases, and 9 bases separated the two germline ends. CDR3 length equals 13 residues. CDR3 sequence (DNA): TGTGCCAGTAGTAAACAGGGTGACTATGGCTACACCTTC. Amino acid sequence: CASSKQGDYGYTF.